Presented here are 20 T cell receptor beta chains from one specimen sequenced in a study of cytomegalovirus exposure and HLA in healthy donors (dated by TCRdb to about 2017). The protocol used for the library was the immunoSEQ multiplex PCR assay. For the multiplex PCR, a mixture combining 60 forward primers for TCR Vbeta segments and 13 reverse primers for TCR Jbeta segments was used. This immuneACCESS table, as held by TCRdb, lists in-frame sequences with V and J called but not all clones. Of the missing ones, under half trace to an unresolved V gene in checked studies; the others have no known cause. Recorded for this sample are about 98,000 clones; over 60% of them occurred a single time. The ten largest clones represent 9.6% of the sample. The sample consisted of PBMCs. Source of these receptors: a male donor in good health and CMV-seropositive.

The CDR3 nucleotides are TGTGCCAGTAGTTTGACTAGCGGGCCCTACAATGAGCAGTTCTTC. Protein product: CASSLTSGPYNEQFF. J is TRBJ2-1 and V is TRBV19; 10 bases agree with TRBD2. The germline V gene encodes CDR1 LNHDA and CDR2 SQIVND (reference sequence). This CDR3 region has 15 residues. The J segment lost 2 bases and the V segment lost 5 bases, leaving 3 bases of the junction unmatched. The full variable domain, with the rest looked up from reference TRBV19 and TRBJ2-1, is DGGITQSPKYLFRKEGQNVTLSCEQNLNHDAMYWYRQDPGQGLRLIYYSQIVNDFQKGDIAEGYSVSREKKESFPLTVTSAQKNPTAFYLCASSLTSGPYNEQFFGPGTRLTVL.

In DNA form, the CDR3 reads TGTGCCTCAATACAGGGTAGGATAGACGAAGCTTTCTTT. It codes for CASIQGRIDEAFF. The V call is TRBV2, the J call TRBJ1-1; D may be TRBD1 (6 bases). V was shortened by 11 bases and J by 8 bases, with 21 bases between the two germline ends. The CDR3 extends over 13 amino acids. The germline gives CDR1 SNHLY, CDR2 FYNNEI.

This CDR3 reads CASSVTGGNEKLFF. In DNA form, the CDR3 reads TGTGCCAGTAGTGTCACAGGGGGGAATGAAAAACTGTTTTTT. The genes are TRBV19 and TRBJ1-4, with 8 nucleotides matching TRBD1. J gave up 5 bases and V 5 bases, and 4 bases lay outside the gene matches. The germline CDR1 and CDR2 sequences are LNHDA and SQIVND (reference sequence). This CDR3 is built from 14 residues.

This chain's CDR3 is CASARGRESYNEQFF. DNA for the CDR3: TGTGCCAGCGCGCGCGGGAGAGAGTCCTACAATGAGCAGTTCTTC. The V call is TRBV7-9, the J call TRBJ2-1; 7 bases are shared with TRBD2. V was clipped by 8 bases and J by 1 base; unmatched bases: 8. Looked up from germline, CDR1 is SEHNR and CDR2 is FQNEAQ (reference sequence). The CDR3 is 15 residues long.

This clone was detected a few times. The chain carries TRBV6-1 and TRBJ1-2; 10 bases are a match to TRBD1. V lost 6 bases to trimming and J lost 3 bases; unmatched junction nucleotides: 1. The CDR3 totals 13 residues. Germline V gives CDR1 MNHNS, CDR2 SASEGT. The CDR3 spells CASRDRGDYGYTF. CDR3 bases: TGTGCCAGCAGGGACAGGGGGGACTATGGCTACACCTTC.

This clone was seen only once. J is TRBJ2-2 and V is TRBV4-1, with a possible D match to TRBD2 (5 bases). V lost 4 bases and J 1 base, leaving 16 bases between the germline ends. Germline assignment: CDR1 MGHRA and CDR2 YSYEKL. CDR3 length equals 17 residues. In DNA, the CDR3 is TGCGCCAGCAGCCCGACCTACGCGGGCCTGAACACCGGGGAGCTGTTTTTT. It is translated as CASSPTYAGLNTGELFF.

The chain combines TRBV9 with TRBJ2-5, with 10 bases identical to TRBD1. V shed 4 bases and J 1 base; nucleotides not matched to a gene: 7. The germline CDR1 and CDR2 sequences are SGDLS and YYNGEE. The CDR3 spans 16 residues. The CDR3 loop is CASSRAGTGAQETQYF. Written as DNA, the CDR3 is TGTGCCAGCAGCAGAGCCGGGACAGGGGCCCAAGAGACCCAGTACTTC.

The CDR3 coding sequence is TGTGCCAGCAGCGCAAGAACGCCCAGGATAATAGTAGATACGCAGTATTTT. Amino acids: CASSARTPRIIVDTQYF. The chain uses TRBV7-9 and TRBJ2-3; D is unclear. The V and J ends lost 5 bases and 5 bases respectively, with 23 bases between them. The CDR3 has 17 residues. Germline-derived CDR1 and CDR2 are SEHNR and FQNEAQ (reference sequence). The variable domain in full, completed from reference TRBV7-9 and TRBJ2-3, reads DTGVSQNPRHKITKRGQNVTFRCDPISEHNRLYWYRQTLGQGPEFLTYFQNEAQLEKSRLLSDRFSAERPKGSFSTLEIQRTEQGDSAMYLCASSARTPRIIVDTQYFGPGTRLTVL.

The chain joins TRBV6-1 to TRBJ1-5; D uncertain. Deletions cut 6 bases from V and 1 base from J, with 13 bases between. The germline V gene encodes CDR1 MNHNS and CDR2 SASEGT. The CDR3 has 15 amino acids. The CDR3 loop reads CASRARNGSNQPQHF. The CDR3 coding sequence is TGTGCCAGCAGAGCCCGGAACGGGAGCAATCAGCCCCAGCATTTT.

The chain couples TRBV5-4 to TRBJ2-5, with 7 bases identical to TRBD1. Germline loops: CDR1 SGHNT, CDR2 YYREEE (reference sequence). The V and J ends lost 7 bases and 2 bases, in that order; junction bases with no gene match: 5. The CDR3 has 13 amino acids. CDR3 region: CASQTGQQETQYF. The CDR3 DNA sequence: TGTGCCAGCCAGACGGGACAGCAAGAGACCCAGTACTTC.

The V gene is TRBV7-9, the J gene TRBJ2-1, with 7 bases matching TRBD2. V lost 3 bases to trimming and J lost 8 bases; unmatched junction nucleotides: 4. CDR3 length: 13 residues. Germline loops: CDR1 SEHNR, CDR2 FQNEAQ (reference sequence). CDR3 in amino acids: CASSLRREDEQFF. DNA for the CDR3: TGTGCCAGCAGCTTGAGACGGGAGGATGAGCAGTTCTTC.

The chain couples TRBV27 to TRBJ2-7; D might be TRBD2 (6 bases). Between the trimmed V and J ends, which lost 4 bases and 7 bases, there was a span of 17 bases. Germline V gives CDR1 MNHEY, CDR2 SMNVEV (reference sequence). The length of the CDR3 is 14 residues. The CDR3: CASSSLGGRWEQYF. The CDR3 DNA follows: TGTGCCAGCAGTTCCCTCGGAGGGAGGTGGGAGCAGTACTTC.

This clone was detected only a few times. The J gene is TRBJ2-1, the V gene TRBV9, with 7 nucleotides matching TRBD1. The CDR3 length is 17 residues. The junction had 14 bases not matched to a gene; V was cut back by 4 bases and J by 4 bases. Germline V gives CDR1 SGDLS, CDR2 YYNGEE. CDR3 sequence: CASSPRSGTVPYNEQFF. CDR3 nucleotides: TGTGCCAGCAGCCCAAGATCCGGGACAGTGCCGTACAATGAGCAGTTCTTC. The full variable domain, completed using reference TRBV9 and TRBJ2-1, is DSGVTQTPKHLITATGQRVTLRCSPRSGDLSVYWYQQSLDQGLQFLIQYYNGEERAKGNILERFSAQQFPDLHSELNLSSLELGDSALYFCASSPRSGTVPYNEQFFGPGTRLTVL.

The rearrangement links TRBV4-1 to TRBJ2-1, with D perhaps TRBD2 (6 bases). V lost 2 bases, J lost 7 bases, and 15 bases lay in between. CDR1 MGHRA and CDR2 YSYEKL come from the germline V gene. This CDR3 is built from 15 residues. This CDR3 is CASSQRGLAGNEQFF. As DNA, the CDR3 is TGCGCCAGCAGCCAACGTGGACTCGCGGGGAATGAGCAGTTCTTC.

V usage is TRBV19 and J usage is TRBJ1-2; TRBD1 matches 10 bases. The CDR3 is 16 amino acids. Germline V lookup: CDR1 LNHDA, CDR2 SQIVND (reference sequence). V lost 5 bases and J lost 4; bases outside the gene matches: 10. CDR3 region: CASSLGQGTRGYGYTF. Written as DNA, the CDR3 is TGTGCCAGTAGTTTGGGACAGGGGACTAGGGGCTATGGCTACACCTTC.

The V and J genes are TRBV27 and TRBJ2-1; 12 bases are a match to TRBD2. J gave up 4 bases and V 2 bases, and 3 bases lay outside the gene matches. Germline assignment: CDR1 MNHEY and CDR2 SMNVEV (reference sequence). This CDR3 is 16 amino acids long. This CDR3 is CASSLGLAGFYNEQFF. Written as DNA, the CDR3 is TGTGCCAGCAGTTTAGGACTAGCGGGATTTTACAATGAGCAGTTCTTC.

The chain links TRBV21-1 to TRBJ1-5. TRBV21-1 is a recognized pseudogene. The CDR3 length is 15 residues. Here the CDR3 DNA reads TGTGCCAGCAGCAAAAGGGCAGGGAGGAAGCAGCCCCAGCATTTT. Translation gives CASSKRAGRKQPQHF.

The chain combines TRBV7-8 with TRBJ1-2, with D unresolved. The CDR3 sequence is 14 residues long. CDR1 and CDR2 (germline): SGHVS, FQNEAQ. Trimming took 2 bases from V and 7 from J, leaving 14 bases between them. CDR3 sequence: CASSLSGGPSGYTF. The CDR3 nucleotides are TGTGCCAGCAGCTTAAGTGGTGGCCCTAGTGGCTACACCTTC.

This chain joins TRBV29-1 and TRBJ2-1; perhaps TRBD2 as D (6 bases). Germline loops: CDR1 SQVTM, CDR2 ANQGSEA. There are 12 residues in the CDR3. The CDR3 coding sequence is TGCAGGGTCTCAGACGGGAGAGGTGAGCAGTTCTTC. This encodes CRVSDGRGEQFF.

The CDR3 loop is CASSPPRVGAKNIQYF. CDR3 nucleotides: TGTGCCAGCTCACCCCCGCGGGTTGGAGCCAAAAACATTCAGTACTTC. The rearrangement joins TRBV18 to TRBJ2-4, with D tentatively TRBD2 (5 bases). The CDR3 length is 16 residues. Germline-derived CDR1 and CDR2 are KGHSH and LQKENI. The V end lost 3 bases, the J end lost 0 bases, and 12 bases lay between the germline ends.